These 31 T cell receptor beta chains share one sample of origin, sequenced in a study of identical twins. TCRdb passed the 5' RACE reads through MiXCR, listing each CDR3 protein once. This table holds about 340,000 distinct CDR3 sequences, over 9% found once. This sample was also put to use in a study of yellow fever vaccine responses in identical twins.

Sequencing input: CD8+ T cells sorted from blood. All receptors derive from a woman aged 18-29 years in good health.

The J gene is TRBJ2-4, the V gene TRBV2; 7 positions match TRBD1. This CDR3 contains 14 residues. V gave up 11 bases and J gave up 0 bases; unmatched junction bases: 7. In germline, CDR1 is SNHLY, CDR2 FYNNEI. CDR3 sequence reads: CAVQDRVAKNIQYF. CDR3 nucleotides: TGTGCCGTTCAAGACAGGGTAGCCAAAAACATTCAGTACTTC.

V is TRBV2 and J is TRBJ2-5; 7 positions match TRBD1. The germline V gene encodes CDR1 SNHLY and CDR2 FYNNEI. CDR3 size: 15 residues. The ends lost 6 bases at V and 1 base at J; junction bases unmatched: 8. The CDR3 here is CASREIRDSQETQYF. The CDR3 coding sequence is TGTGCCAGCAGGGAGATCCGGGACAGCCAAGAGACCCAGTACTTC. Drawing the rest from reference TRBV2 and TRBJ2-5, the complete variable domain is EPEVTQTPSHQVTQMGQEVILRCVPISNHLYFYWYRQILGQKVEFLVSFYNNEISEKSEIFDDQFSVERPDGSNFTLKIRSTKLEDSAMYFCASREIRDSQETQYFGPGTRLLVL.

The CDR3 protein is CASSSSSPEQFF. DNA of the CDR3: TGCGCCAGCAGCTCGTCGTCCCCTGAGCAGTTCTTC. The chain has TRBV5-1 and TRBJ2-1; D call uncertain. The length of the CDR3 is 12 residues. Between the trimmed V and J ends, which lost 3 bases and 9 bases, there was a span of 10 bases. Germline CDR1 is SGHRS and CDR2 is YFSETQ. The complete variable domain, with remaining parts taken from reference TRBV5-1 and TRBJ2-1, reads KAGVTQTPRYLIKTRGQQVTLSCSPISGHRSVSWYQQTPGQGLQFLFEYFSETQRNKGNFPGRFSGRQFSNSRSEMNVSTLELGDSALYLCASSSSSPEQFFGPGTRLTVL.

The chain employs TRBV24-1 and TRBJ2-2; the match to TRBD1 covers 10 bases. This CDR3 has 17 amino acids. The germline V gene has CDR1 KGHDR and CDR2 SFDVKD. Trimming took 4 bases from V and 2 from J; bases not matched to a gene: 6. The chain's CDR3 is CATSEGTGADNTGELFF. CDR3 sequence (DNA): TGTGCCACCAGTGAAGGGACAGGGGCTGATAACACCGGGGAGCTGTTTTTT.

As concerns this clonotype: This may stem from a read error, because a much larger clone lies one nucleotide away. The genes are TRBV3-1 and TRBJ2-1; D is perhaps TRBD2 (9 bases). The CDR3 has 17 amino acids. The V gene's germline CDR1 is LGHDT and CDR2 YNNKEL (reference sequence). CDR3 nucleotide sequence: TGTGCCACCAGCCACAGGGGGGGACTAGCATGGAACTATGAGCAGTTCTTC. It specifies CATSHRGGLAWNYEQFF.

The V gene is TRBV20-1, the J gene TRBJ2-7; D not certain. The V gene's germline CDR1 is DFQATT and CDR2 SNEGSKA (reference sequence). V was pared by 4 bases and J by 1 base, with 11 bases between. The CDR3 covers 13 residues. The CDR3 spells CSANFDGSYEQYF. Written as DNA, the CDR3 is TGCAGTGCTAACTTCGATGGTTCCTACGAGCAGTACTTC.

This clonotype was picked up a small number of times. The rearrangement joins TRBV4-1 to TRBJ1-2; TRBD1 might be the D (5 bases). This CDR3 comprises 15 residues. Germline assignment: CDR1 MGHRA and CDR2 YSYEKL. V was shortened by 2 bases and J by 5 bases, with 15 bases between the two germline ends. CDR3 DNA sequence: TGCGCCAGCAGCCAATCCCCAGGGAGTTGGTATGGCTACACCTTC. Encoded protein: CASSQSPGSWYGYTF.

This clonotype was seen a handful of times. The chain combines TRBV20-1 with TRBJ2-1; 7 bases match TRBD1. J was trimmed by 4 bases and V by 1 base; bases with no gene match: 7. This CDR3 region has 15 residues. Germline CDR1 DFQATT, CDR2 SNEGSKA (reference sequence). CDR3 in amino acids: CSARVGGRQYNEQFF. CDR3 in DNA: TGCAGTGCTAGAGTAGGGGGCCGCCAATACAATGAGCAGTTCTTC.

CDR3 in DNA: TGTGCCAGCAGCCAAGGTTTCAGCGGGTTTAGCTCCTACGAGCAGTACTTC. Residues: CASSQGFSGFSSYEQYF. The chain has TRBV14 and TRBJ2-7, with D possibly being TRBD2 (6 bases). V was cut by 1 base and J by 0 bases, with 16 bases left in between. This CDR3 contains 17 residues. Germline values: CDR1 SGHDN, CDR2 FVKESK.

This clonotype was found a few times. The chain has TRBV6-2 or TRBV6-3 and TRBJ2-4; a possible D gene is TRBD1 (6 bases). Looked up from germline, CDR1 is MNHEY and CDR2 is SVGEGT. The CDR3 covers 15 residues. V was cut by 5 bases and J by 9 bases, with 20 bases left in between. DNA for the CDR3: TGTGCCAGCAGTAACGTGGACAGCGGCTTCGGCATTCAGTACTTC. This translates into CASSNVDSGFGIQYF.

The chain is built from TRBV6-2 or TRBV6-3 and TRBJ2-7, with 7 bases fitting TRBD1. Germline assignment: CDR1 MNHEY and CDR2 SVGEGT. The length of the CDR3 is 16 residues. V lost 0 bases and J lost 2; bases outside the gene matches: 7. The CDR3 protein is CASSYSDIRGTYEQYF. CDR3 coding DNA: TGTGCCAGCAGTTACTCGGATATCAGGGGGACCTACGAGCAGTACTTC.

This clonotype appeared many times. The CDR3 DNA follows: TGTGCCAGCAGCTCCTTACACCGACAGGGTCTAGACAATGAGCAGTTCTTC. Encoded protein: CASSSLHRQGLDNEQFF. The chain carries TRBV7-9 and TRBJ2-1; 7 bases agree with TRBD1. Per germline, CDR1 SEHNR and CDR2 FQNEAQ (reference sequence). V trimming: 4 bases; J trimming: 5 bases; junction bases outside the gene matches: 14. CDR3 length equals 17 residues.

This clonotype was seen only a few times. This chain joins TRBV4-1 and TRBJ2-5; 8 bases map to TRBD1. The trim removed 3 bases at V and 4 bases at J, leaving 4 bases unmatched. Germline V gene lookup returns CDR1 MGHRA and CDR2 YSYEKL. This CDR3 spans 14 amino acids. The CDR3 coding sequence is TGCGCCAGCAGCCACCGGACAGGGAGAGAGACCCAGTACTTC. It codes for CASSHRTGRETQYF.

This clonotype was seen only a few times. The genes are TRBV12-3 or TRBV12-4 and TRBJ1-1; 12 bases are a match to TRBD1. After removal of 4 bases from V and 6 bases from J, the junction contained 3 bases not matched to a gene. The CDR3 consists of 14 residues. CDR3 DNA sequence: TGTGCCAGCAGTTCCGGGACAGGGGGCTCTGAAGCTTTCTTT. Translation gives CASSSGTGGSEAFF.

This clonotype was counted a single time. This chain joins TRBV20-1 and TRBJ2-7, with 8 bases that match TRBD2. CDR3 length: 15 residues. V trimming: 3 bases; J trimming: 2 bases; junction bases outside the gene matches: 9. The germline V gene encodes CDR1 DFQATT and CDR2 SNEGSKA (reference sequence). The DNA for the CDR3 is TGCAGTGCTAGGCGGCTAGCGGGCGATACCTACGAGCAGTACTTC. Amino acid sequence: CSARRLAGDTYEQYF.

This clonotype was counted only a few times. CDR3 protein: CASSQASIGLTTYEQYF. CDR3 sequence (DNA): TGCGCCAGCAGCCAAGCTTCCATCGGGCTAACCACCTACGAGCAGTACTTC. The chain recombines TRBV4-1 with TRBJ2-7; D remains unclear. Germline V gives CDR1 MGHRA, CDR2 YSYEKL. Trimming stripped 1 base from V and 2 bases from J, with 18 bases between. The CDR3 covers 17 residues.

This clonotype has ten or more counts. The rearrangement joins TRBV6-1 to TRBJ2-1; D is possibly TRBD2 (6 bases). V dropped 6 bases and J dropped 2 bases, with 14 bases sitting between them. This CDR3 region has 15 residues. Per the germline V gene, CDR1 is MNHNS and CDR2 is SASEGT. This CDR3 reads CASRLHSGAYNEQFF. The DNA of the CDR3 is TGTGCCAGCAGACTCCATAGCGGAGCCTACAATGAGCAGTTCTTC.

The gene calls are TRBV20-1 and TRBJ2-2; 8 nucleotides line up with TRBD1. From germline, CDR1 is DFQATT and CDR2 SNEGSKA (reference sequence). The CDR3 covers 15 residues. Germline trimming cut 7 bases from V and 1 base from J; bases unmatched to any gene: 8. The CDR3 protein is CSVRTGGRNTGELFF. The CDR3 DNA sequence: TGCAGTGTTCGAACAGGGGGGAGGAACACCGGGGAGCTGTTTTTT.

This clonotype turned up a few times. The chain employs TRBV7-9 and TRBJ1-5; 8 nucleotides agree with TRBD1. This CDR3 contains 15 residues. Germline V lookup: CDR1 SEHNR, CDR2 FQNEAQ (reference sequence). V was pared by 5 bases and J by 6 bases, with 9 bases of the junction left unmatched. The CDR3 region is CASSGGQGGIQPQHF. The CDR3 nucleotides are TGTGCCAGCAGCGGAGGACAGGGTGGGATTCAGCCCCAGCATTTT.

At least ten counts were recorded for this clonotype. The chain has TRBV9 and TRBJ2-1; possibly TRBD2 for D (6 bases). CDR3 length: 16 amino acids. Germline V gene lookup returns CDR1 SGDLS and CDR2 YYNGEE. Trimming removed 4 bases at V and 2 bases at J, with 16 bases between. In DNA, the CDR3 is TGTGCCAGCAGCCCACTAGGGGAGGACACCTACAATGAGCAGTTCTTC. Translation: CASSPLGEDTYNEQFF.

The V call is TRBV15, the J call TRBJ2-3, with TRBD2 matching 7 bases. After removal of 0 bases from V and 3 bases from J, the junction contained 6 bases not matched to a gene. Germline values: CDR1 LNHNV, CDR2 YYDKDF (reference sequence). The CDR3 is made up of 16 amino acids. This chain's CDR3 is CATSRDRGGATDTQYF. CDR3 nucleotide sequence: TGTGCCACCAGCAGAGATCGCGGGGGTGCTACAGATACGCAGTATTTT.

The chain joins TRBV7-6 to TRBJ2-3, with 7 bases matching TRBD1. CDR3 size: 18 residues. The V gene's germline CDR1 is SGHVS and CDR2 FNYEAQ. V shed 5 bases and J 2 bases; nucleotides not matched to a gene: 16. The CDR3 DNA follows: TGTGCCAGCAGCGCCCGTTACAGGGGATCAGTGACCACAGATACGCAGTATTTT. Translation: CASSARYRGSVTTDTQYF.

V usage is TRBV20-1 and J usage is TRBJ2-1; 9 positions agree with TRBD2. CDR1 DFQATT and CDR2 SNEGSKA come from the germline V gene (reference sequence). V was pared by 0 bases and J by 6 bases, with 12 bases of the junction left unmatched. This CDR3 has 17 amino acids. CDR3 sequence: CSARDLAGAHPINEQFF. The CDR3 DNA follows: TGCAGTGCTAGAGACTTAGCGGGAGCGCATCCCATCAATGAGCAGTTCTTC.

The chain couples TRBV7-9 to TRBJ1-2; unclear D gene. V was cut by 1 base and J by 6 bases, with 15 bases left in between. CDR1 and CDR2 from the germline V gene are SEHNR and FQNEAQ (reference sequence). CDR3 size: 15 residues. The CDR3 here is CASSLGRELENGYTF. In DNA, the CDR3 is TGTGCCAGCAGCTTAGGACGAGAGTTGGAGAATGGCTACACCTTC.

There are a few counts of this clonotype. The chain links TRBV6-4 to TRBJ2-2; TRBD2 matches 9 bases. After removal of 10 bases from V and 4 bases from J, the junction contained 7 bases not matched to a gene. Germline V gene lookup returns CDR1 MRHNA and CDR2 SNTAGT. CDR3 length: 14 residues. CDR3 in DNA: TGTGCCACCTCGACTAGCGGAGGCACCGGGGAGCTGTTTTTT. This encodes CATSTSGGTGELFF.

DNA for the CDR3: TGTGCCAGCAGCGTAGGCAGCGAAGATACGCAGTATTTT. Its translation: CASSVGSEDTQYF. The V and J genes are TRBV9 and TRBJ2-3; unclear D gene. Germline V gene sequence: CDR1 SGDLS, CDR2 YYNGEE. The CDR3 is made up of 13 amino acids. V was pared by 0 bases and J by 5 bases, with 7 bases between.

The chain couples TRBV24-1 to TRBJ1-1; 8 positions agree with TRBD1. V shed 8 bases, J shed 1 base, and the junction held 2 bases outside the gene matches. The CDR3 runs 13 residues. Germline assignment: CDR1 KGHDR and CDR2 SFDVKD. CDR3 amino acids: CATTDRENTEAFF. CDR3 in DNA: TGTGCCACCACGGACAGGGAGAACACTGAAGCTTTCTTT.

The chain carries TRBV13 and TRBJ2-7; TRBD1 agrees at 8 bases. Germline loops: CDR1 PRHDT, CDR2 FYEKMQ (reference sequence). This CDR3 is 15 amino acids long. Trimming cost V 5 bases and J 7 bases; bases outside gene matches: 13. The CDR3 reads CASSPLRQGAWEQYF. The CDR3 DNA sequence: TGTGCCAGCAGCCCTCTTAGGCAGGGGGCTTGGGAGCAGTACTTC.

Many counts were recorded for this clonotype. This rearrangement joins TRBV15 to TRBJ2-7; 11 bases are shared with TRBD2. CDR1 and CDR2 from the germline V gene are LNHNV and YYDKDF (reference sequence). The CDR3 has 14 amino acids. V lost 8 bases, J lost 3 bases, and 6 bases stayed unmatched. CDR3 nucleotides: TGTGCCACCTCGACTAGCGGGACCCTCTACGAGCAGTACTTC. Its translation is CATSTSGTLYEQYF.

The rearrangement joins TRBV7-2 to TRBJ2-7; D is unresolved. Germline V CDR1 and CDR2: SGHTA, FQGNSA. The V end was cut by 2 bases, the J end by 6 bases, with 17 bases between. The length of the CDR3 is 15 residues. CDR3 DNA sequence: TGTGCCAGCAGCTTAAATCATAGGGTAGACGGCGAGCAGTACGTC. Encoded protein: CASSLNHRVDGEQYV.

In its sample, this clonotype was seen a few times. This chain uses TRBV7-9 with TRBJ1-2, with a possible D match to TRBD1 (6 bases). The germline CDR1 and CDR2 sequences are SEHNR and FQNEAQ (reference sequence). The V end lost 5 bases, the J end lost 8 bases, and 18 bases lay between the germline ends. This CDR3 spans 14 amino acids. The CDR3 reads CASSEIQGEWGYTF. In DNA form, the CDR3 reads TGTGCCAGCAGCGAAATACAGGGAGAGTGGGGCTACACCTTC.